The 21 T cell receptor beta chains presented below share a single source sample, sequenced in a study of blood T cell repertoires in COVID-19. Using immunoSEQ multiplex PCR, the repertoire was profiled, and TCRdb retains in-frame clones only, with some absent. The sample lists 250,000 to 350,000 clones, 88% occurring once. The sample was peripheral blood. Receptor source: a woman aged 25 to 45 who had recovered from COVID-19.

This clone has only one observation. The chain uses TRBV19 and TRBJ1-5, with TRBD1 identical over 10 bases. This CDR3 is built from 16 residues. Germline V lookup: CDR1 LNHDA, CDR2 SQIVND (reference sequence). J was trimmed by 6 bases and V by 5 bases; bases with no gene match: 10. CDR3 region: CASSPRDRGEGQPQHF. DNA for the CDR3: TGTGCCAGTAGTCCAAGGGACAGGGGAGAGGGTCAGCCCCAGCATTTT. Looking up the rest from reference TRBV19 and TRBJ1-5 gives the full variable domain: DGGITQSPKYLFRKEGQNVTLSCEQNLNHDAMYWYRQDPGQGLRLIYYSQIVNDFQKGDIAEGYSVSREKKESFPLTVTSAQKNPTAFYLCASSPRDRGEGQPQHFGDGTRLSIL.

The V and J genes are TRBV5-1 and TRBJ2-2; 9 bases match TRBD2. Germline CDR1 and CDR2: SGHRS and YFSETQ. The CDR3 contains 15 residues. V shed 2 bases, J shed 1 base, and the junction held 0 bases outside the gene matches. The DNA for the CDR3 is TGCGCCAGCAGCTTTAGCGGGGGGAACACCGGGGAGCTGTTTTTT. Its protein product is CASSFSGGNTGELFF. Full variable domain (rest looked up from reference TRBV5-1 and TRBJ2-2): KAGVTQTPRYLIKTRGQQVTLSCSPISGHRSVSWYQQTPGQGLQFLFEYFSETQRNKGNFPGRFSGRQFSNSRSEMNVSTLELGDSALYLCASSFSGGNTGELFFGEGSRLTVL.

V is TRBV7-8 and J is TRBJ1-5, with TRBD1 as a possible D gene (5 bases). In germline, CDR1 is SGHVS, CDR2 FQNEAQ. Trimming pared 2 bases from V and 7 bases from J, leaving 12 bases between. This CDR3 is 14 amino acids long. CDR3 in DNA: TGTGCCAGCAGCTTACAGGGAATGGTACAGCCCCAGCATTTT. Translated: CASSLQGMVQPQHF. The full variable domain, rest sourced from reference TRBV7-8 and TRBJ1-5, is GAGVSQSPRYKVAKRGQDVALRCDPISGHVSLFWYQQALGQGPEFLTYFQNEAQLDKSGLPSDRFFAERPEGSVSTLKIQRTQQEDSAVYLCASSLQGMVQPQHFGDGTRLSIL.

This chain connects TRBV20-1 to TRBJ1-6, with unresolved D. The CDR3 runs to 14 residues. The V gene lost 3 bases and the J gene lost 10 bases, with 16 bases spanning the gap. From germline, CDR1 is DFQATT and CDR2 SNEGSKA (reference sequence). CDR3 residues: CSASTLRENSPLHF. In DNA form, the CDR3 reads TGCAGTGCTAGTACATTACGGGAGAACTCACCCCTCCACTTT.

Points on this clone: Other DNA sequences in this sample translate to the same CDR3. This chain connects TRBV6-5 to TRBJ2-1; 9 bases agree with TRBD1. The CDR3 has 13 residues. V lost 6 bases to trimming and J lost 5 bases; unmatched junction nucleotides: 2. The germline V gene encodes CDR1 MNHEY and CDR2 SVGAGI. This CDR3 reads CASRGQGDNEQFF. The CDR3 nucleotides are TGTGCCAGCAGGGGACAGGGAGACAATGAGCAGTTCTTC.

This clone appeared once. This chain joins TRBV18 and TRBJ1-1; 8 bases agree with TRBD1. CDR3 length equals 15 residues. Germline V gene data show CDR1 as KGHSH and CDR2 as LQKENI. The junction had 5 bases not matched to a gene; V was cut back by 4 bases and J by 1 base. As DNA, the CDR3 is TGTGCCAGCTCACTAGGACAGGGTGGGAACACTGAAGCTTTCTTT. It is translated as CASSLGQGGNTEAFF.

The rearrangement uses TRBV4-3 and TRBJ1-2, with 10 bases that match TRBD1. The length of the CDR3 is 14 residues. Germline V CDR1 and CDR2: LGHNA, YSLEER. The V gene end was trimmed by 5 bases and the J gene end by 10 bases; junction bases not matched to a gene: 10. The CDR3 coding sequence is TGCGCCAGCAGCTCCGGGACAGGGGCCCTCTTCTACACCTTC. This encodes CASSSGTGALFYTF.

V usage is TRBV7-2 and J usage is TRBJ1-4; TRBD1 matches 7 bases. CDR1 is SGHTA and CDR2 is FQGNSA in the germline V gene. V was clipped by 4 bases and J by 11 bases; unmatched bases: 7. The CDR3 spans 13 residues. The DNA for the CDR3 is TGTGCCAGCAGCTCGACCGGGACAGCGAAACTGTTTTTT. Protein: CASSSTGTAKLFF. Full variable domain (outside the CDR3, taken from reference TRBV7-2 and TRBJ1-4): GAGVSQSPSNKVTEKGKDVELRCDPISGHTALYWYRQSLGQGLEFLIYFQGNSAPDKSGLPSDRFSAERTGGSVSTLTIQRTQQEDSAVYLCASSSTGTAKLFFGSGTQLSVL.

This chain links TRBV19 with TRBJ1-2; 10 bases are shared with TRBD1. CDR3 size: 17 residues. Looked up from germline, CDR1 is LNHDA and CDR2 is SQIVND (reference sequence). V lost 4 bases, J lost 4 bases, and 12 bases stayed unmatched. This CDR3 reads CASSRSGTGVRSYGYTF. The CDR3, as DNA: TGTGCCAGTAGTAGATCCGGGACAGGGGTCCGGAGCTATGGCTACACCTTC.

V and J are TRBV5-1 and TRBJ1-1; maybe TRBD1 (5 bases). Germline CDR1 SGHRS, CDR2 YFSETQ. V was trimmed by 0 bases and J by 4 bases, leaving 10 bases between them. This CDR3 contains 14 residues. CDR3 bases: TGCGCCAGCAGCTTGGTATTCGGGGGCACTGAAGCTTTCTTT. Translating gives CASSLVFGGTEAFF.

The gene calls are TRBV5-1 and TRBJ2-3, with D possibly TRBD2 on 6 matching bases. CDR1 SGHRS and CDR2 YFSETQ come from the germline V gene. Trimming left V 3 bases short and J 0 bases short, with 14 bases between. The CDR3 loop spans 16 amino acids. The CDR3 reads CASSSGPGTSTDTQYF. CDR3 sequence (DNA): TGCGCCAGCAGCTCAGGGCCGGGGACTAGCACAGATACGCAGTATTTT.

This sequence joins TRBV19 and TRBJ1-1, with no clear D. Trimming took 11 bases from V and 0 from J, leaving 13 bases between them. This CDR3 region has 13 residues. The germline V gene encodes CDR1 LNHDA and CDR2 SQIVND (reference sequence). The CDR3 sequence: CASSYRVNTEAFF. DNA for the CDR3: TGTGCCTCTAGCTACCGGGTGAACACTGAAGCTTTCTTT.

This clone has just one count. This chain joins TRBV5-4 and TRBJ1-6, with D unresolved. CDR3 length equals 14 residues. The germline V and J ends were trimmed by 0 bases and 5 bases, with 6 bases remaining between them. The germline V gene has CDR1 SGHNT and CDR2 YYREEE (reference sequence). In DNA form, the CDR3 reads TGTGCCAGCAGCTTGGTACAGAATAATTCACCCCTCCACTTT. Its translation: CASSLVQNNSPLHF.

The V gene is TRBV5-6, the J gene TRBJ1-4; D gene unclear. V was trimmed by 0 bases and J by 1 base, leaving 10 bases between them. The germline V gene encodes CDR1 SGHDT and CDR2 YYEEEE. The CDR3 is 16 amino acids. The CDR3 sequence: CASSLGLHGTNEKLFF. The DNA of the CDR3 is TGTGCCAGCAGCTTGGGACTTCATGGAACTAATGAAAAACTGTTTTTT.

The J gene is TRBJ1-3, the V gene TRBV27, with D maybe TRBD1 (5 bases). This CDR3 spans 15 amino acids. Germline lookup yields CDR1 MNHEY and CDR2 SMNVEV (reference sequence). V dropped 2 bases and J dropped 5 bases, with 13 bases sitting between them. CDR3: CASSLEGTGRNTIYF. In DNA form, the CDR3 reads TGTGCCAGCAGTTTAGAAGGGACTGGGAGAAACACCATATATTTT.

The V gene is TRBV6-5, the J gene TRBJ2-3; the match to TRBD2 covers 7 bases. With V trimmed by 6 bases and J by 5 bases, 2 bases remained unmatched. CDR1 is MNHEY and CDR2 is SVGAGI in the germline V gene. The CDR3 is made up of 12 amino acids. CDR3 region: CASRSSGDTQYF. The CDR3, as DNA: TGTGCCAGCAGGTCTAGCGGAGATACGCAGTATTTT.

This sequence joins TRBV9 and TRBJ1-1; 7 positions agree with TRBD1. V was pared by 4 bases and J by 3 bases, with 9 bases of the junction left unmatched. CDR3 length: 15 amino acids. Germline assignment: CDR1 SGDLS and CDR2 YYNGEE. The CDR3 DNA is TGTGCCAGCAGCCCAGGGAAGGGGGCGGACACTGAAGCTTTCTTT. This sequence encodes CASSPGKGADTEAFF.

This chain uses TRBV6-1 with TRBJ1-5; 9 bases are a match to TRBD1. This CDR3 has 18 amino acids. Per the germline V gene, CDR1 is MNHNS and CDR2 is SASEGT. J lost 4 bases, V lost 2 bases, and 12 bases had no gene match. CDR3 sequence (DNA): TGTGCCAGCAGTGAAAGGGATAGGACAGGGGCTTTTAATCAGCCCCAGCATTTT. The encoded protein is CASSERDRTGAFNQPQHF.

Here the CDR3 reads CASSPPSRVGRDTEAFF. The CDR3 DNA sequence: TGTGCCAGCTCACCCCCGTCCAGGGTGGGTAGGGACACTGAAGCTTTCTTT. V is TRBV18 and J is TRBJ1-1; D perhaps matches TRBD1 (5 bases). Trimming shortened V by 3 bases and J by 3 bases, and 20 bases separated the two germline ends. The CDR3 sequence is 17 residues long. Germline CDR1 reads KGHSH; CDR2 reads LQKENI.

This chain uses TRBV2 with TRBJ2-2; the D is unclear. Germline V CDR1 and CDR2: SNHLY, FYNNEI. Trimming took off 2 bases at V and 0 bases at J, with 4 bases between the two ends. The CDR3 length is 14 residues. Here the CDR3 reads CASSEQTNTGELFF. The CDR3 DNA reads TGTGCCAGCAGTGAACAGACGAACACCGGGGAGCTGTTTTTT.

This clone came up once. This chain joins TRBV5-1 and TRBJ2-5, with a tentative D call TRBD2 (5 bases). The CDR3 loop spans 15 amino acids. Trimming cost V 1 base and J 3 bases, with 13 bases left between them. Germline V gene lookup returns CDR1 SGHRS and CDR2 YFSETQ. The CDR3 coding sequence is TGCGCCAGCAGCTTGCGTCTAGCAGGCGAAGAGACCCAGTACTTC. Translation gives CASSLRLAGEETQYF.